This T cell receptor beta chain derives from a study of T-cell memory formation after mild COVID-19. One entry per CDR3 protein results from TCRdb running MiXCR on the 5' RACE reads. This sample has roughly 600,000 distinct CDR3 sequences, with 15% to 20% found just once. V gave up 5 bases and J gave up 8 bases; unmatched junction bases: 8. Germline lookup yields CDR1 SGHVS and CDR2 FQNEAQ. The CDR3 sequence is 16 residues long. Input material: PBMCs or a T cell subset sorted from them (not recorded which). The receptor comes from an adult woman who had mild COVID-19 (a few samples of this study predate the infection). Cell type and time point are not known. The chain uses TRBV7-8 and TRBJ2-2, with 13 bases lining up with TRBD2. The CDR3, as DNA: TGTGCCAGCAGCAGAGGACTAGCGGGAGTATTTGGGGAGCTGTTTTTT. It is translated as CASSRGLAGVFGELFF.